Described below is a single T cell receptor beta chain sequence and its context. This clonotype came up a few times. This receptor's antigen is unknown. Per-base quality was not reported, and no clone a single base away is much larger than it. The data derive from a study of CD8 T cells in ankylosing spondylitis (TCRdb year 2017). General notes on the study: T cell receptor beta repertoires were profiled in healthy donors and ankylosing spondylitis patients so that disease-linked TCR variants could be found. In total, the full study cohort was made up of roughly 110 healthy donors and 20 to 25 ankylosing spondylitis patients. Peripheral blood samples were taken, and synovial fluid was additionally collected from ankylosing spondylitis patients.

Overall results and qualifications from the work: A TCR beta motif made up of eight highly homologous amino acid variants appeared to be characteristic of blood from ankylosing spondylitis patients. The disease-linked clones showed a CD8+ phenotype and occurred at relatively low frequencies in peripheral blood. The disease-linked clones were reported to be significantly enriched in matched synovial fluid samples from ankylosing spondylitis patients. Some of the motif variants had been reported before in the synovial fluid and blood of reactive arthritis patients, a finding that suggests common disease-initiation mechanisms.

The reads were generated on an Illumina HiSeq 2500. TCR beta libraries were prepared by quantitative 5'-RACE with molecular barcodes. As for how the authors treated the data: To identify disease-linked TCR variants, a new computational method was used, one built on a probabilistic model of VDJ rearrangement. The public reads were reprocessed in TCRdb via fastp at Q25 and MiXCR, keeping in-frame beta chains. Entries that share a CDR3 protein sequence are merged under the most common genes and DNA. TCRdb assigned the V and J calls; the authors' analysis was not used. This sample comprises roughly 670,000 distinct CDR3 sequences, under 20% of them detected only once. The leading ten clones occupy over 15% of the sample. The receptor comes from a male donor with ankylosing spondylitis. Sequencing was done on a sample of blood, either unsorted or a sorted T cell fraction (not recorded which).

The CDR3 is CASTLIDSRGYEQYF. At the DNA level, the sequence is TGTGCCAGCACCCTAATAGATTCCCGAGGCTACGAGCAGTACTTC. Recombination joined TRBV11-2 with TRBJ2-7, with no confidently assigned D gene. Including cysteine and phenylalanine, the CDR3 has 15 amino acids. Solely the CDR3 DNA is kept, with 45 bases framed from the first base. Taken from the germline V gene, the CDR1 and CDR2 loops are SGHAT and FQNNGV. The germline ends are 19 bases apart after V is trimmed by 7 bases and J by 3 bases.